The rows below give T cell receptor beta chains drawn from one sample of a study of blood T cell repertoires in COVID-19. Libraries were prepared by immunoSEQ multiplex PCR; TCRdb keeps only in-frame clonotypes and omits some of them. This repertoire shows 15,000 to 20,000 clones, 91% found once; its top ten account for almost 4.5%. Sequences were obtained from peripheral blood. The receptor set was obtained from a man in his 60s with active COVID-19. The CDR3 runs from the conserved cysteine through the conserved F or W. The D gene is left open where the match is weak. Where a row states a size, it is once, few, many or the class of an expanded clone; other rows omit it.

D: TRBD2
V: TRBV6-5
length: 11
size: NA
J: TRBJ2-1
DNA: TGTGGCGGGGGGGACTTCAATCAGCAGTTCTTC
CDR3: CGGGDFNQQFF

D: TRBD1
V: TRBV7-6
length: 14
size: NA
J: TRBJ1-1
DNA: TGTGCCAGCAGCGCCCGGACAGGGAGGTCTGAAGCTTTCTTT
CDR3: CASSARTGRSEAFF

D: NA
V: TRBV19
length: 14
size: NA
J: TRBJ2-7
DNA: TGTGCCAGTAGTATAGCGGCAGGGGTAGACGAGCAGTACTTC
CDR3: CASSIAAGVDEQYF

D: TRBD2
V: TRBV2
length: 16
size: NA
J: TRBJ2-1
DNA: TGTGCCAGCAGTGAAAGACTAGCGGGGGCCTACAATGAGCAGTTCTTC
CDR3: CASSERLAGAYNEQFF

D: TRBD1
V: TRBV2
length: 14
size: once
J: TRBJ2-7
DNA: TGTGCCACCCGGGGGGGACAGGGGTCCTACGAGCAGTACTTC
CDR3: CATRGGQGSYEQYF

D: TRBD2
V: TRBV5-4
length: 15
size: NA
J: TRBJ2-5
DNA: TGTGCCAGCAGCCTGAGCGGGGGGGCCGTGGAGACCCAGTACTTC
CDR3: CASSLSGGAVETQYF

D: NA
V: TRBV5-1
length: 14
size: NA
J: TRBJ1-1
DNA: TGCGCCAGCACGCTTGGTACGGTGAACACTGAAGCTTTCTTT
CDR3: CASTLGTVNTEAFF

D: NA
V: TRBV28
length: 12
size: NA
J: TRBJ2-5
DNA: TGTGCCAGCAGGATACAGGGAGAGACCCAGTACTTC
CDR3: CASRIQGETQYF

D: NA
V: TRBV5-1
length: 12
size: NA
J: TRBJ2-5
DNA: TGCGCCAGCAGCCGACTGCAAGAGACCCAGTACTTC
CDR3: CASSRLQETQYF

D: NA
V: TRBV20-1
length: 11
size: NA
J: TRBJ1-2
DNA: TGCAGTGCTACAGGTACCTATGGCTACACCTTC
CDR3: CSATGTYGYTF

D: TRBD1
V: TRBV6-5
length: 13
size: NA
J: TRBJ2-1
DNA: TGTGCCAGCAGGAGGACAGGGCACCATGAGCAGTTCTTC
CDR3: CASRRTGHHEQFF

D: NA
V: TRBV11-2
length: 15
size: NA
J: TRBJ2-3
DNA: TGTGCCAGCAGCTTAGACTTTCTTAGCACAGATACGCAGTATTTT
CDR3: CASSLDFLSTDTQYF

D: TRBD2
V: TRBV7-8
length: 15
size: NA
J: TRBJ2-7
DNA: TGTGCCAGCAGCCCACCGTGGGGGGGGACCTACGAGCAGTACTTC
CDR3: CASSPPWGGTYEQYF

D: TRBD1
V: TRBV9
length: 16
size: NA
J: TRBJ1-3
DNA: TGTGCCAGCAGCGCCCGGGACAGGAACTCTGGAAACACCATATATTTT
CDR3: CASSARDRNSGNTIYF

D: TRBD1
V: TRBV5-1
length: 14
size: NA
J: TRBJ2-1
DNA: TGCGCCAGCTACTTGGGGACAGGGGACAATGAGCAGTTCTTC
CDR3: CASYLGTGDNEQFF

D: NA
V: TRBV5-1
length: 15
size: NA
J: TRBJ1-6
DNA: TGCGCCAGCAGACAAGACAGGTTTGAAAATTCACCCCTCCACTTT
CDR3: CASRQDRFENSPLHF

D: TRBD1
V: TRBV5-1
length: 15
size: few
J: TRBJ1-6
DNA: TGCGCCAGCAGCTCCCGGGACAGGGGGAATTCACCCCTCCACTTT
CDR3: CASSSRDRGNSPLHF

D: NA
V: TRBV6-5
length: 12
size: NA
J: TRBJ1-1
DNA: TGTGCCAGCATAGGGGGAAACACTGAAGCTTTCTTT
CDR3: CASIGGNTEAFF

D: NA
V: TRBV28
length: 12
size: NA
J: TRBJ2-2
DNA: TGTGCCAGCAGTTTGAGCACCGGGGAGCTGTTTTTT
CDR3: CASSLSTGELFF

D: NA
V: TRBV5-1
length: 16
size: NA
J: TRBJ2-6
DNA: TGCGCCAGCGGACTCCCGCCTGGCTCTGGGGCCAACGTCCTGACTTTC
CDR3: CASGLPPGSGANVLTF

D: TRBD1
V: TRBV5-4
length: 15
size: NA
J: TRBJ2-3
DNA: TGTGCCAGCAGCTTGGCCGACAGGGGAATAGATACGCAGTATTTT
CDR3: CASSLADRGIDTQYF

D: TRBD1
V: TRBV24-1
length: 15
size: NA
J: TRBJ1-1
DNA: TGTGCCACCAGTGATTCGATGACAGGGGACACTGAAGCTTTCTTT
CDR3: CATSDSMTGDTEAFF

D: NA
V: TRBV9
length: 16
size: NA
J: TRBJ1-6
DNA: TGTGCCAGAGTGAGCGGGCAGGCAGGCCCTAATTCACCCCTCCACTTT
CDR3: CARVSGQAGPNSPLHF

D: TRBD1
V: TRBV6-5
length: 14
size: NA
J: TRBJ1-1
DNA: TGTGCCAGCATCGAGGGGGCCCTGAACACTGAAGCTTTCTTT
CDR3: CASIEGALNTEAFF

D: NA
V: TRBV6-5
length: 15
size: NA
J: TRBJ2-1
DNA: TGTGCCAGCAGTTACGAGGATTCGACCGACAATGAGCAGTTCTTC
CDR3: CASSYEDSTDNEQFF

D: TRBD2
V: TRBV19
length: 16
size: NA
J: TRBJ2-3
DNA: TGTGCCAGTAGTTCTGGACTAGCGGGGTTCACAGATACGCAGTATTTT
CDR3: CASSSGLAGFTDTQYF

D: TRBD1
V: TRBV19
length: 14
size: NA
J: TRBJ1-2
DNA: TGTGCCAGTACCTTGGACAGGCTCGCAACGGGCTACACCTTC
CDR3: CASTLDRLATGYTF

D: TRBD2
V: TRBV27
length: 19
size: NA
J: TRBJ2-1
DNA: TGTGCCAGCAGTTTTACGGGACTAGCAACCCCAAGCTCCTACAATGAGCAGTTCTTC
CDR3: CASSFTGLATPSSYNEQFF

D: TRBD1
V: TRBV19
length: 14
size: NA
J: TRBJ2-2
DNA: TGTGCCACCTCGGGACAGGCGAACACCGGGGAGCTGTTTTTT
CDR3: CATSGQANTGELFF

D: TRBD1
V: TRBV24-1
length: 14
size: NA
J: TRBJ2-1
DNA: TGTGCCACCAGTGATTTTATAGGGGGCGATAAGCAGTTCTTC
CDR3: CATSDFIGGDKQFF

D: NA
V: TRBV2
length: 14
size: NA
J: TRBJ2-2
DNA: TGTGCCAGCAGTGAACAGGGTAGCACCGGGGAGCTGTTTTTT
CDR3: CASSEQGSTGELFF

D: TRBD2
V: TRBV24-1
length: 16
size: NA
J: TRBJ2-5
DNA: TGTGCCACCAGTGATAGGACTAGCAGGGAACAAGAGACCCAGTACTTC
CDR3: CATSDRTSREQETQYF

D: TRBD1
V: TRBV5-1
length: 15
size: NA
J: TRBJ2-6
DNA: TGCGCCAGCAGCGTGGGGGACAGGGATAGCAACGTCCTGACTTTC
CDR3: CASSVGDRDSNVLTF

D: NA
V: TRBV7-9
length: 13
size: NA
J: TRBJ2-2
DNA: TGTGCCAGCAGCTTAGGGGCAACGGAGGAGCTGTTTTTT
CDR3: CASSLGATEELFF

D: NA
V: TRBV10-3
length: 13
size: NA
J: TRBJ2-5
DNA: TGTGCCATGAGCCTGACAGACCAAGAGACCCAGTACTTC
CDR3: CAMSLTDQETQYF

D: NA
V: TRBV2
length: 12
size: NA
J: TRBJ2-5
DNA: TGTGCCAGCAATAGAGGTTTAGAGACCCAGTACTTC
CDR3: CASNRGLETQYF

D: NA
V: TRBV3-1/TRBV3-2
length: 15
size: NA
J: TRBJ1-5
DNA: TGTGCCAGCAGCCAAGCGAGGGAGGGACAACAGCCCCAGCATTTT
CDR3: CASSQAREGQQPQHF

D: NA
V: TRBV3-1/TRBV3-2
length: 12
size: NA
J: TRBJ2-1
DNA: TGTGCCAGCAGCCAAGATTATCCCGAGCAGTTCTTC
CDR3: CASSQDYPEQFF

D: NA
V: TRBV2
length: 12
size: NA
J: TRBJ2-1
DNA: TGTGCCCCCAGTCGACTTGGCAATGAGCAGTTCTTC
CDR3: CAPSRLGNEQFF

D: TRBD1
V: TRBV5-1
length: 11
size: NA
J: TRBJ1-1
DNA: TGCGCCAGCAGCCGGGACAGGGTCGCTTTCTTT
CDR3: CASSRDRVAFF

D: TRBD1
V: TRBV6-5
length: 14
size: once
J: TRBJ2-2
DNA: TGTGCCATTGCGACCCGGGACAGGGTGGGGGAGCTGTTTTTT
CDR3: CAIATRDRVGELFF

D: NA
V: TRBV6-2/TRBV6-3
length: 15
size: NA
J: TRBJ1-5
DNA: TGTGCCAGCAGTGACCGGTGGGCTGGCAATCAGCCCCAGCATTTT
CDR3: CASSDRWAGNQPQHF

D: TRBD1
V: TRBV10-3
length: 15
size: NA
J: TRBJ1-1
DNA: TGTGCCATCCGAGTCCCCGGGACAGTGAACACTGAAGCTTTCTTT
CDR3: CAIRVPGTVNTEAFF

D: NA
V: TRBV11-2
length: 15
size: NA
J: TRBJ2-1
DNA: TGTGCCAGCAGCTTGTTGGCTAGCCCACACAATGAGCAGTTCTTC
CDR3: CASSLLASPHNEQFF

D: NA
V: TRBV5-1
length: 13
size: NA
J: TRBJ1-2
DNA: TGCGCCAGCAGCTTGAGGGCAGGGGATGGCTACACCTTC
CDR3: CASSLRAGDGYTF

D: NA
V: TRBV5-5
length: 14
size: NA
J: TRBJ1-5
DNA: TGTGCCAGCAGCTTGCTAGGGGAATCACAGCCCCAGCATTTT
CDR3: CASSLLGESQPQHF

D: NA
V: TRBV7-9
length: 13
size: NA
J: TRBJ2-3
DNA: TGTGCCAGCAGCTTAGCCGCGACAGATACGCAGTATTTT
CDR3: CASSLAATDTQYF

D: NA
V: TRBV7-9
length: 14
size: NA
J: TRBJ1-1
DNA: TGTGCCAGCACAATACCCCCACATAACACTGAAGCTTTCTTT
CDR3: CASTIPPHNTEAFF

D: NA
V: TRBV9
length: 13
size: NA
J: TRBJ1-5
DNA: TGTGCCAGCAGCGTAGACCGGGAATCGCCCCAGCATTTT
CDR3: CASSVDRESPQHF

D: NA
V: TRBV3-1/TRBV3-2
length: 16
size: NA
J: TRBJ1-1
DNA: TGTGCCAGCAGCCATCTTTACTGGGCAGGTAACACTGAAGCTTTCTTT
CDR3: CASSHLYWAGNTEAFF

D: NA
V: TRBV5-1
length: 16
size: NA
J: TRBJ2-1
DNA: TGCGCCAGCAGCCCCAACCTCACACCCACCTACAATGAGCAGTTCTTC
CDR3: CASSPNLTPTYNEQFF

D: NA
V: TRBV6-5
length: 13
size: NA
J: TRBJ2-4
DNA: TGTGCCAGCAGTCCGTTCGCCAAAAACATTCAGTACTTC
CDR3: CASSPFAKNIQYF

D: TRBD1
V: TRBV19
length: 15
size: NA
J: TRBJ2-7
DNA: TGTGCCAGTAGCCTTCCGGGACAGAACCCCTACGAGCAGTACTTC
CDR3: CASSLPGQNPYEQYF

D: NA
V: TRBV7-2
length: 14
size: NA
J: TRBJ1-5
DNA: TGTGCCAGCAGCTCACTGGGCGCCGAAGTAGCCCAGCATTTT
CDR3: CASSSLGAEVAQHF

D: TRBD1
V: TRBV2
length: 19
size: NA
J: TRBJ2-7
DNA: TGTGCCAGCAGCGAGATGCCCCCGTTCCCGGGACAGGGGGACTACGAGCAGTACTTC
CDR3: CASSEMPPFPGQGDYEQYF